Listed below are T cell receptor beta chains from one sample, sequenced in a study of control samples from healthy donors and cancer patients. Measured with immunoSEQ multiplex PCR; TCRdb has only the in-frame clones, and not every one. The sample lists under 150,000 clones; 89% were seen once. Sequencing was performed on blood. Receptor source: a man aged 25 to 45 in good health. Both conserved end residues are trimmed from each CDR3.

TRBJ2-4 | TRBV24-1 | ATSDLVGMTGAKNIQY
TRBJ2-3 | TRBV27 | ASSLRDRTDTQY
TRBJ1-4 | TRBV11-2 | ASRLGRGRSDEKLF
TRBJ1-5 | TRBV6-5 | ASSYRPPYSNQPQH
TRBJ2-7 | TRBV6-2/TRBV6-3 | ASSGPGPATYEQY
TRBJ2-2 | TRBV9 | ASSAGTGNTGELF
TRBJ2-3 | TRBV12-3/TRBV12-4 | ASILGLTDTQY
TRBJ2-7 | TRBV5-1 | ASSSGTVYEQY
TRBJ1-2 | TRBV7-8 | ASSLGPLDGYT
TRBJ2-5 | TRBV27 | ASRNRRETQY
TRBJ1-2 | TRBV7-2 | ASSPPGGVGYT
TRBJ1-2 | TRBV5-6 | ASSLGSNYGYT
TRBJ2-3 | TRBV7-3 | ASSLGGLGTDTQY
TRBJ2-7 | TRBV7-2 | ASSPGLAGYRQY
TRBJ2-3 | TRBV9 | ASSALRESAQY
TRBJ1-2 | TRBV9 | ASSVALNGGYGYT
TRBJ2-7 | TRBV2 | ASSRTSGLYEQY
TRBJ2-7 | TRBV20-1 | SASQPSGSGSSYEQY
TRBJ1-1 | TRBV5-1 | ASSPRGGQMNTEAF
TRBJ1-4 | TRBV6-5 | ASSYSYLATNEKLF
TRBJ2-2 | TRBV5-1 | ASSLGGFEAVELF
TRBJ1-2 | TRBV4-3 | ASSQGAGGYGYT
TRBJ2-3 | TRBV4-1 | ASSQAGASGGADTQY
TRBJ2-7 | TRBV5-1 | ASSLEGSYEQY
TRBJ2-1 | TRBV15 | ATSRGVGLSYNEQF
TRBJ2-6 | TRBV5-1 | ASRAHMGQGSTGANVLT
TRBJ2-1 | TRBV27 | ASSLPGAYNEQF
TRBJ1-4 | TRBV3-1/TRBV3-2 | ASSQARTGGNEKLF
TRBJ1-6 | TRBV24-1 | AIWTGEFYNSPLH
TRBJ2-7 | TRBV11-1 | ASALAGLDEQY
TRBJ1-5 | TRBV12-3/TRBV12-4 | ASSLTVESQH
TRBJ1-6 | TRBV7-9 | ASSSNRQSYNSPLH
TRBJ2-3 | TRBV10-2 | ASSEEGGRFGTQY
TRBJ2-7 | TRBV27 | ASSLGQDTYEQY
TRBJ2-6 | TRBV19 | ASSSTPQDGANVLT
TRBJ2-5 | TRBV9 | ASSIGLAGGETQY
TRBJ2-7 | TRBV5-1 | ASSQDYEQY
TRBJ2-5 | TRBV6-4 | ASSDSGQGQETQY
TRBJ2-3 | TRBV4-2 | ASSLPGHDTQY
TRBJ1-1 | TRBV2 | ASSMGDGDEAF
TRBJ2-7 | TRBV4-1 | ASSRDRGVYEQY
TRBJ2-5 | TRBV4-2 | ASSPPGQGPQTQY
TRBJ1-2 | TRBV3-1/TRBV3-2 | ASSQDLRGSSNYGYT
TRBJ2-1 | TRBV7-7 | ASSSNSGRSNEQF
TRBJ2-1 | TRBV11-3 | ASSSGTSAYNEQF
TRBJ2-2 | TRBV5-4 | ASSLGRAFGELF
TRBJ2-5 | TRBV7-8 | ASSSTGTVETQY
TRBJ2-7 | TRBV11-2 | ASSLQLAGGPTPYEQY
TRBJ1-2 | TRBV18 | ASSPAADPNYGYT
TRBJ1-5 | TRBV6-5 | ASSYSSNQPQH
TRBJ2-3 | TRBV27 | ASSLSILAGVGTDTQY
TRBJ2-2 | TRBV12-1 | ASSSRAASGHTGELF
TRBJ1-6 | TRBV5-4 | ASSPDPIQQIILH
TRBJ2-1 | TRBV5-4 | ASSLEVGLAGKSYNEQF
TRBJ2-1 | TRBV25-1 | ASSALGNEQF